A single sample is the source of the 10 T cell receptor beta chains below, sequenced in a study of T-cell memory formation after mild COVID-19. TCRdb re-called the 5' RACE reads with MiXCR, one entry per CDR3 protein. The sample shows about half a million distinct CDR3 sequences, 15% to 20% of them seen only once. The sequencing input was PBMCs or a T cell subset sorted from them (not recorded which). These receptors all stem from an adult woman who had mild COVID-19 (a few samples of this study predate the infection). Cell type and time point are not known.

This clonotype turned up a few times. CDR3 nucleotide sequence: TGTGCCAGCAGCTTACGGACTAGCGGGAGGACAGATACGCAGTATTTT. Its protein product is CASSLRTSGRTDTQYF. This chain uses TRBV11-3 with TRBJ2-3, with TRBD2 matching over 14 bases. Unmatched junction bases numbered 1, after V lost 2 bases and J lost 3 bases. The CDR3 loop spans 16 amino acids. Germline CDR1 reads SGHNT; CDR2 reads YENEEA.

The rearrangement links TRBV19 to TRBJ1-1, with no clear D. There are 15 residues in the CDR3. CDR1 and CDR2 (germline): LNHDA, SQIVND (reference sequence). V was cut by 3 bases and J by 0 bases, with 11 bases left in between. The CDR3 sequence: CASSIVRELNTEAFF. The CDR3 DNA follows: TGTGCCAGTAGTATTGTCCGTGAGCTGAACACTGAAGCTTTCTTT.

This clonotype was counted a few times. V gene TRBV9 combines with J gene TRBJ1-5, with D hard to call. This CDR3 has 15 residues. Germline-derived CDR1 and CDR2 are SGDLS and YYNGEE. The ends were cut back, 4 bases at V and 0 bases at J, with 11 bases in the middle. CDR3 sequence reads: CASSRTVYSNQPQHF. The CDR3 region has the DNA TGTGCCAGCAGCAGGACTGTCTATAGCAATCAGCCCCAGCATTTT. The full variable domain, completed using reference TRBV9 and TRBJ1-5, is DSGVTQTPKHLITATGQRVTLRCSPRSGDLSVYWYQQSLDQGLQFLIQYYNGEERAKGNILERFSAQQFPDLHSELNLSSLELGDSALYFCASSRTVYSNQPQHFGDGTRLSIL.

The chain has TRBV5-1 and TRBJ2-5; D possibly corresponds to TRBD1 (6 bases). Looked up from germline, CDR1 is SGHRS and CDR2 is YFSETQ. The V end lost 1 base, the J end lost 2 bases, and 12 bases lay between the germline ends. This CDR3 contains 15 residues. The CDR3 protein is CASSLQPDSQETQYF. The CDR3 DNA is TGCGCCAGCAGCTTGCAGCCGGACAGTCAAGAGACCCAGTACTTC.

This clonotype appeared a few times. The J gene is TRBJ2-7, the V gene TRBV12-3 or TRBV12-4, with 10 bases lining up with TRBD2. CDR3 length equals 18 residues. V dropped 0 bases and J dropped 0; count of bases not matched to a gene: 8. CDR3 loop: CASSLAERTSGNSYEQYF. CDR3 DNA sequence: TGTGCCAGCAGTTTAGCGGAGAGGACTAGCGGAAACTCCTACGAGCAGTACTTC.

About this clonotype itself: Its ends do not fully match the called genes, so a read error is possible. This chain uses TRBV29-1 with TRBJ1-1; D uncertain. The CDR3 totals 13 residues. Germline loops: CDR1 SQVTM, CDR2 ANQGSEA. The CDR3 here is CSGEGRLNTEAFF. CDR3 nucleotide sequence: TGCAGCGGTGAAGGGAGGTTGAACACTGAAGCTTTCTTT.

This clonotype was picked up a small number of times. The chain uses TRBV19 and TRBJ1-3; tentatively, D is TRBD1 (5 bases). The CDR3 is 16 residues long. With 1 base removed from V and 0 bases from J, the gap between germline ends came to 10 bases. Per the germline V gene, CDR1 is LNHDA and CDR2 is SQIVND (reference sequence). CDR3 protein: CASSIGGRLSGNTIYF. The CDR3 DNA sequence: TGTGCCAGTAGTATAGGGGGACGGCTCTCTGGAAACACCATATATTTT.

This chain connects TRBV12-3 or TRBV12-4 to TRBJ1-5; D may be TRBD1 (6 bases). The CDR3 contains 14 residues. With 5 bases removed from V and 4 bases from J, the gap between germline ends came to 12 bases. CDR3 in amino acids: CASSPSQGNQPQHF. The DNA for the CDR3 is TGTGCCAGCAGTCCAAGTCAGGGGAATCAGCCCCAGCATTTT.

The CDR3 here is CASGLSGVLDEQFF. For the CDR3, the DNA is TGTGCCAGCGGACTTTCGGGGGTGTTGGATGAGCAGTTCTTC. V and J are TRBV27 and TRBJ2-1; weak D call: TRBD2 (6 bases). CDR3 length: 14 residues. Germline lookup yields CDR1 MNHEY and CDR2 SMNVEV (reference sequence). V was pared by 8 bases and J by 8 bases, with 19 bases between.

The genes are TRBV9 and TRBJ1-5; 11 nucleotides align to TRBD1. CDR3 length equals 16 residues. Germline trimming cut 3 bases from V and 4 bases from J; bases unmatched to any gene: 6. Germline CDR1 is SGDLS and CDR2 is YYNGEE. The CDR3 region has the DNA TGTGCCAGCAGCGGAATAGGGACAGGGGGAAATCAGCCCCAGCATTTT. It codes for CASSGIGTGGNQPQHF.